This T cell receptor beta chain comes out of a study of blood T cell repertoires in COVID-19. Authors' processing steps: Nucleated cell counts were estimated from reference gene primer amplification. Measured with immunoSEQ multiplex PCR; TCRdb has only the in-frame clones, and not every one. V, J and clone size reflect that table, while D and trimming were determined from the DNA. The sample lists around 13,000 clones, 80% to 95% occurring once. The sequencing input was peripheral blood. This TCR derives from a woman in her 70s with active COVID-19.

DNA of the CDR3: TGTGCTAGTGGTCCCGGACCCGAGTCGGCTAGCGGGTACTACACCGGGGAGCTGTTTTTT. Translated, it gives CASGPGPESASGYYTGELFF. This rearrangement joins TRBV12-5 to TRBJ2-2; TRBD2 matches 8 bases. The CDR3 sequence is 20 residues long. CDR1 is LGHNT and CDR2 is FRNRAP in the germline V gene. V was pared by 5 bases and J by 3 bases, with 20 bases of the junction left unmatched.